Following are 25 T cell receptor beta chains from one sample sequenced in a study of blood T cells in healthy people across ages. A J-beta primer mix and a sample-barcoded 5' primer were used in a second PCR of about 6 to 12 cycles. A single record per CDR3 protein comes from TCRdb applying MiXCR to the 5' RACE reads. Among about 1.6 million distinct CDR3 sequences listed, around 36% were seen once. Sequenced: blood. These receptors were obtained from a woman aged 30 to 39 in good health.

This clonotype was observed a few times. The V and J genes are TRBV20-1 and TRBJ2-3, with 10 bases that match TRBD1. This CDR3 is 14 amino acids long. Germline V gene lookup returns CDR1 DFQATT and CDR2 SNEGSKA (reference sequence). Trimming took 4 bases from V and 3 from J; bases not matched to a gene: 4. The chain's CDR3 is CSAMTGGLTDTQYF. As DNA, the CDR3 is TGCAGTGCTATGACAGGGGGCTTAACAGATACGCAGTATTTT.

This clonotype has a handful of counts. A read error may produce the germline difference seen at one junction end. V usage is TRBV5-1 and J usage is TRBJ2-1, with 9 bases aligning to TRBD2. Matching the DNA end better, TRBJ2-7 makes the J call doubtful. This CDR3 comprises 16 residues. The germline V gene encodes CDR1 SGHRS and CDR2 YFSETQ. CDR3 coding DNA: TGTGCCAGCAGCCTGGCGGCTAGCGGGAAGAGGACGGAGCAGTACTTC. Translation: CASSLAASGKRTEQYF.

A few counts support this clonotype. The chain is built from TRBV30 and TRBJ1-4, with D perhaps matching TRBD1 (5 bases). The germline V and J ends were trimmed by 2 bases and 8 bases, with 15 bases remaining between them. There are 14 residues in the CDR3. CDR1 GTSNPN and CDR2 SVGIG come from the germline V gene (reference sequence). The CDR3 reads CAWSSDSYGEKLFF. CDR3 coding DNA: TGTGCCTGGAGTTCAGACAGCTATGGGGAAAAACTGTTTTTT.

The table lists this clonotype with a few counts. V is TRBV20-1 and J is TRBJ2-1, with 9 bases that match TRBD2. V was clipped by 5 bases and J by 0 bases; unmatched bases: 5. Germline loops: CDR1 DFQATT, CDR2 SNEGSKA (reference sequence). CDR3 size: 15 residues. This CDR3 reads CSAPGLASSYNEQFF. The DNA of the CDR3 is TGCAGTGCTCCGGGACTAGCCAGCTCCTACAATGAGCAGTTCTTC.

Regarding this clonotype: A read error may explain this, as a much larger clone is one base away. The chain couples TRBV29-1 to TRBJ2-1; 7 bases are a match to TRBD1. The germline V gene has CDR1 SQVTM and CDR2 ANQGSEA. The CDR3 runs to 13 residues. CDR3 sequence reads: CSVISGTENEPFF. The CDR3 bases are TGCAGCGTGATTTCCGGGACAGAGAATGAGCCGTTCTTC.

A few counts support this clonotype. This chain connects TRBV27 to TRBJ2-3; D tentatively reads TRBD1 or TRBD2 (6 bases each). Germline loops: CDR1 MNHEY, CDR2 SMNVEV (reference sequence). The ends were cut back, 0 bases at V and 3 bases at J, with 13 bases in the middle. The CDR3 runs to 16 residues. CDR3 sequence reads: CASSLSPGGGTDTQYF. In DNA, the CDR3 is TGTGCCAGCAGTTTATCCCCCGGAGGGGGAACAGATACGCAGTATTTT.

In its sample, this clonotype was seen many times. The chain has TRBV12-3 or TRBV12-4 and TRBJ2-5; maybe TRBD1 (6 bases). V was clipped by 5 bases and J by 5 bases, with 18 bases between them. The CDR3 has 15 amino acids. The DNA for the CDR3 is TGTGCCAGCAGTAGAACTACAGGGTGGCGGGAGACCCAGTACTTC. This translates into CASSRTTGWRETQYF.

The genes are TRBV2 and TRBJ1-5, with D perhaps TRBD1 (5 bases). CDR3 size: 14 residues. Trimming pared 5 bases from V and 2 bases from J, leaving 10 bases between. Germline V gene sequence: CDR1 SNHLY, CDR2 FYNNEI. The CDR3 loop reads CASSWTRGNQPQHF. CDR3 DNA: TGTGCCAGCAGTTGGACCAGGGGCAATCAGCCCCAGCATTTT.

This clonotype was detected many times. In nucleotides, the CDR3 is TGTGCCAGCAGTAGCAGGGTGGGCGAGCAGTTCTTC. It encodes CASSSRVGEQFF. The rearrangement uses TRBV12-3 or TRBV12-4 and TRBJ2-1; tentative D call: TRBD1 (5 bases). V was pared by 5 bases and J by 10 bases, with 12 bases between. The CDR3 spans 12 residues.

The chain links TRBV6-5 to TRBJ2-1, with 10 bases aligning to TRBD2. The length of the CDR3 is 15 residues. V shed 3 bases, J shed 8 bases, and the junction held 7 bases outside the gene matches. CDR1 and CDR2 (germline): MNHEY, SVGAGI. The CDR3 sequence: CASSYGSGGKDEQFF. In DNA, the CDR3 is TGTGCCAGCAGTTATGGTAGCGGGGGGAAGGATGAGCAGTTCTTC.

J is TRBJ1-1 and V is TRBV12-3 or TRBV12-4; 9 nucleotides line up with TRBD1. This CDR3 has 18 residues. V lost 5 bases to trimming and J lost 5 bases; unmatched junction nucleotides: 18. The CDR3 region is CASSPSAKPGQGLTEAFF. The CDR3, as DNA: TGTGCCAGCAGTCCCTCCGCCAAACCAGGACAGGGGCTAACTGAAGCTTTCTTT.

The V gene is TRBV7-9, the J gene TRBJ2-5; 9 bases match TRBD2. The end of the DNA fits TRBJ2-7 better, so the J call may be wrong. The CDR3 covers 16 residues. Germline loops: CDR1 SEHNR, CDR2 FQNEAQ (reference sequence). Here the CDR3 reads CASSLGGAGGYNEQYF. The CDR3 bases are TGTGCCAGCAGCTTGGGAGGAGCGGGAGGATACAACGAGCAGTACTTC.

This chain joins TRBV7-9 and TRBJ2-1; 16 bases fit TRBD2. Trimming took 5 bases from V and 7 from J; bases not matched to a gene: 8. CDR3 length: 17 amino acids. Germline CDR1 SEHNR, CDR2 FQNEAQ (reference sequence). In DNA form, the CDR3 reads TGTGCCAGCAGCCTAAGAAGGGGACTAGCGGGAGGGAATGAGCAGTTCTTC. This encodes CASSLRRGLAGGNEQFF.

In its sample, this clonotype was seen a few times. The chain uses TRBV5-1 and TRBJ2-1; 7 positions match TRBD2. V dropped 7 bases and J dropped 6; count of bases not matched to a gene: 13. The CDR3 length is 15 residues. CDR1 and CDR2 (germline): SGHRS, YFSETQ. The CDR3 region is CASALTAGSFNEQFF. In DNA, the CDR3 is TGCGCCAGCGCCTTAACAGCGGGGTCGTTCAATGAGCAGTTCTTC.

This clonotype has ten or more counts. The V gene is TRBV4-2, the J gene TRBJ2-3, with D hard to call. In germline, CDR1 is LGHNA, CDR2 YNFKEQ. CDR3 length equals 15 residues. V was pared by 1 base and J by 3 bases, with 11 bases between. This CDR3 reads CASSQGTPRTDTQYF. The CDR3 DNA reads TGTGCCAGCAGCCAAGGGACCCCTAGGACAGATACGCAGTATTTT.

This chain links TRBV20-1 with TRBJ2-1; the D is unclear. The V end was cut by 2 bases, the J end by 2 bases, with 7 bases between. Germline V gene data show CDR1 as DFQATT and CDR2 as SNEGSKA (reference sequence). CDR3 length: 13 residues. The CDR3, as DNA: TGCAGTGCTAGAAGGCCCACCTACAATGAGCAGTTCTTC. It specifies CSARRPTYNEQFF.

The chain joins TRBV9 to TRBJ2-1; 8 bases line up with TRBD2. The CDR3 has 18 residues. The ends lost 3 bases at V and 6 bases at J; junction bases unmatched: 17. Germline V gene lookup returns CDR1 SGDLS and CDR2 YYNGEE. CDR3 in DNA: TGTGCCAGCAGCGGCGAAAGGGCGAGCGGGAGACTGAGCAATGAGCAGTTCTTC. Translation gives CASSGERASGRLSNEQFF. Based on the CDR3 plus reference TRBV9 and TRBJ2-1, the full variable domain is DSGVTQTPKHLITATGQRVTLRCSPRSGDLSVYWYQQSLDQGLQFLIQYYNGEERAKGNILERFSAQQFPDLHSELNLSSLELGDSALYFCASSGERASGRLSNEQFFGPGTRLTVL.

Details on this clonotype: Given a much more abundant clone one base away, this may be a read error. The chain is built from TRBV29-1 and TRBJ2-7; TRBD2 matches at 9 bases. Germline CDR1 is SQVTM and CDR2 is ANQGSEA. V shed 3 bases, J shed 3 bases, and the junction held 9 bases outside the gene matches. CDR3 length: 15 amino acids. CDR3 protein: CSVDVTSGSRYEQYF. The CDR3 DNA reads TGCAGCGTTGACGTGACTAGCGGATCGCGCTACGAGCAGTACTTC.

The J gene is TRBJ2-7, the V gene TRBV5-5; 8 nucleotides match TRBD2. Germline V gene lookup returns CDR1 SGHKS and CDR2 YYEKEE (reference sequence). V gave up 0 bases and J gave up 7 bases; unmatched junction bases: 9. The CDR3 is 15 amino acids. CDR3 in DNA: TGTGCCAGCAGCTTGGCCGTCTCGGGAGGGGAAGAGCAGTACTTC. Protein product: CASSLAVSGGEEQYF.

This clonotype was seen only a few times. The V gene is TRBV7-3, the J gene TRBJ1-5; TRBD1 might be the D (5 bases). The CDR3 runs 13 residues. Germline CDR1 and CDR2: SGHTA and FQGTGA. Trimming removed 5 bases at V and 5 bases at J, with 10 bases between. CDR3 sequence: CASSRTIYQPQHF. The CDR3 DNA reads TGTGCCAGCAGCCGGACAATCTATCAGCCCCAGCATTTT.

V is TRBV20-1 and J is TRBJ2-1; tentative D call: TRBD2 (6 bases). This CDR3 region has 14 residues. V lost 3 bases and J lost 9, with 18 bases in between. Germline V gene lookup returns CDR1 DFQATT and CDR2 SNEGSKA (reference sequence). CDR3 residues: CSASLAEGGGEQFF. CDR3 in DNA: TGCAGTGCTAGCTTGGCGGAGGGCGGCGGTGAGCAGTTCTTC.

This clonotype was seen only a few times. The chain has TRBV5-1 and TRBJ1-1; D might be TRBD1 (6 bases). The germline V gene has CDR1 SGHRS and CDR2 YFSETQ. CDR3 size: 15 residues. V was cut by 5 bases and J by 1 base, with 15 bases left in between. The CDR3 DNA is TGCGCCAGCAGTTCTTCAGGGGCACAGAACACTGAAGCTTTCTTT. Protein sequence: CASSSSGAQNTEAFF.

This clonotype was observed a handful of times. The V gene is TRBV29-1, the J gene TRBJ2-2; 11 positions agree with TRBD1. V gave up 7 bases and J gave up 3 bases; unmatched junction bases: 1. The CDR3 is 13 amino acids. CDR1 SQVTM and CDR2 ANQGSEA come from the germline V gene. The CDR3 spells CSADRGHTGELFF. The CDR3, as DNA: TGCAGCGCGGACAGGGGGCACACCGGGGAGCTGTTTTTT.

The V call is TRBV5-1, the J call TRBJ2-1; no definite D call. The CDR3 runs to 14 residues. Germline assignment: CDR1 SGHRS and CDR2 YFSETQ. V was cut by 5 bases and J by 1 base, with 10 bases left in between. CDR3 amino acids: CASRTTASYNEQFF. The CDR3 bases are TGCGCCAGCAGAACTACCGCTTCCTACAATGAGCAGTTCTTC. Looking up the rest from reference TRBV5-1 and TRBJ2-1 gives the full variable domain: KAGVTQTPRYLIKTRGQQVTLSCSPISGHRSVSWYQQTPGQGLQFLFEYFSETQRNKGNFPGRFSGRQFSNSRSEMNVSTLELGDSALYLCASRTTASYNEQFFGPGTRLTVL.

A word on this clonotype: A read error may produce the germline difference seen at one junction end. DNA of the CDR3: TGTGCCGGCAGTCCGCAGGGGACTCATTCCTACGAGCAGTACTTC. Encoded protein: CAGSPQGTHSYEQYF. This chain connects TRBV6-5 to TRBJ2-7, with D possibly being TRBD1 or TRBD2 (6 bases each). Germline lookup yields CDR1 MNHEY and CDR2 SVGAGI. CDR3 length: 15 residues.